The present TCR beta chain was sequenced within a study of OX40 agonist ivuxolimab in advanced cancers. The V segment lost 4 bases and the J segment 0 bases; nucleotides outside the gene matches: 9. Germline lookup yields CDR1 GTSNPN and CDR2 SVGIG (reference sequence). The CDR3 contains 16 residues. Repertoires were generated with immunoSEQ multiplex PCR, while TCRdb's copy carries only in-frame clones and drops some. The sample shows about 47,000 clones, under 90% of them seen only once. Sequencing used CD4+ or CD8+ T cells sorted from blood, obtained in a trial of the OX40 agonist ivuxolimab. The sequence was collected from an adult with an advanced solid tumor such as melanoma, head and neck, liver or kidney cancer. This sequence joins TRBV30 and TRBJ2-1; 7 nucleotides match TRBD2. DNA for the CDR3: TGTGCCTGGAACCTCCCCCCGGGGGGCTCCTACAATGAGCAGTTCTTC. This translates into CAWNLPPGGSYNEQFF.